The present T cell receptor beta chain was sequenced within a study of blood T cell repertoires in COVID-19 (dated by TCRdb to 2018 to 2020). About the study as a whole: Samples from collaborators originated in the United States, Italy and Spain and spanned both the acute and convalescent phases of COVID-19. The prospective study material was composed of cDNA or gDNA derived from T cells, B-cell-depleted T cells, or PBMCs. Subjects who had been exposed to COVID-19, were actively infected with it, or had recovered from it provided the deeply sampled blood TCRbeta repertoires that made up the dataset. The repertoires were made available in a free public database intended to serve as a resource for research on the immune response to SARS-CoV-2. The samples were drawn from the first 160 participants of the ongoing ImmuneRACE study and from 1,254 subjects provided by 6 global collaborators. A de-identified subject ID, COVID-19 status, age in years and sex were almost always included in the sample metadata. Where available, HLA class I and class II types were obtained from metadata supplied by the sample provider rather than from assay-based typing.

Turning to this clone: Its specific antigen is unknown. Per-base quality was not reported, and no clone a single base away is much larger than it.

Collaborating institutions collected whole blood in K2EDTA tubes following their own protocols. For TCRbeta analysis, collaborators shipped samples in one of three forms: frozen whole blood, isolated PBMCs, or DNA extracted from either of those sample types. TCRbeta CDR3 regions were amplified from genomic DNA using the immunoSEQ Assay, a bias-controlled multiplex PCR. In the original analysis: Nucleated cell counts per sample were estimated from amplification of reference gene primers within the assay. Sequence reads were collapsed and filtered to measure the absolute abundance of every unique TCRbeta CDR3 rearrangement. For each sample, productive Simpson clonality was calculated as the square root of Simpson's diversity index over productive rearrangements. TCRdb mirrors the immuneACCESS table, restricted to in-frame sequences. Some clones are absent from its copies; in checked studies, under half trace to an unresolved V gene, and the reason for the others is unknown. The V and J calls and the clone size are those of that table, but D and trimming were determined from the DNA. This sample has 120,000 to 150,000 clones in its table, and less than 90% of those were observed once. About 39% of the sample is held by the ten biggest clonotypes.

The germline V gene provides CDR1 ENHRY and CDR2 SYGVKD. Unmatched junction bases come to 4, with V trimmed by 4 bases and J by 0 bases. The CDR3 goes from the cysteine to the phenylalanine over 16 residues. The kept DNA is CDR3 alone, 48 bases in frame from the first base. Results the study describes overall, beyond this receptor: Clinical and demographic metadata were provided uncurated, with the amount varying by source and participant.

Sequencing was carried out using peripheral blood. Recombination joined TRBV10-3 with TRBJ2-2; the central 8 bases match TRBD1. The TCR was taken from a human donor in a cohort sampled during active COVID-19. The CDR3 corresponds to CAISAGTGSNTGELFF. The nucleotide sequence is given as TGTGCCATCAGTGCCGGGACAGGATCGAACACCGGGGAGCTGTTTTTT.